This entry lists 20 T cell receptor beta chains sequenced from one sample in a study of persistence of HIV-infected CD4 T cells (dated by TCRdb to 2018 to 2021). Their antigen targets remain unknown. Read against the paper, the sample's treatment or condition label means: suppressive antiretroviral therapy. Cells were stimulated with lysates of CMV-infected fibroblasts at 9 to 10 ug/mL. Memory populations depleted of antigen-responding cells were obtained by sorting nonresponding CD40L-negative CD69-negative CD45RO-high memory CD4+ T cells. The immunoSEQ hsTCRB assay version 4 in survey mode was used to sequence TCRbeta repertoires from genomic DNA. TCRdb took this table from immuneACCESS and kept in-frame rearrangements with V and J called. Such tables lack part of the clones; where checked against another copy, unresolved V genes explain under half of the gap, and the rest is unexplained. In this sample the table shows 30,000 to 45,000 clones, approximately 84% of which occur a single time. Around 1.5% of the sample lies in the top ten.

The material was CD4+ T cells sorted from PBMCs after approximately 18-hour stimulation, obtained from a patient who received antiretroviral therapy. The sample's cell subset or site label, decoded: CD40L-CD69- CD45RO-high memory CD4 T cells not responding to CMV lysate. The receptor source for this set is an adult man with HIV who was CMV-seropositive.

The chain carries TRBV7-8 and TRBJ1-1, with D hard to call. Germline V CDR1 and CDR2: SGHVS, FQNEAQ. The CDR3 extends over 14 amino acids. V was cut by 1 base and J by 5 bases, with 11 bases left in between. The CDR3 region is CASSLDVVMTEAFF. Written as DNA, the CDR3 is TGTGCCAGCAGCTTAGATGTAGTTATGACTGAAGCTTTCTTT.

This clone was observed a few times. This chain joins TRBV24-1 and TRBJ2-1, with 9 bases fitting TRBD1. This CDR3 is built from 15 residues. The ends lost 5 bases at V and 7 bases at J; junction bases unmatched: 8. The germline gives CDR1 KGHDR, CDR2 SFDVKD. This CDR3 reads CATSVGGTGTNEQFF. As DNA, the CDR3 is TGTGCCACCAGTGTTGGGGGGACAGGGACTAATGAGCAGTTCTTC.

The V and J genes are TRBV4-2 and TRBJ1-1, with 9 bases identical to TRBD1. The germline V gene has CDR1 LGHNA and CDR2 YNFKEQ. This CDR3 is 16 amino acids long. J lost 1 base, V lost 4 bases, and 7 bases had no gene match. CDR3 DNA sequence: TGTGCCAGCAGCCGAACCGGGACAGGGTCGAACACTGAAGCTTTCTTT. This codes for CASSRTGTGSNTEAFF.

This clone has a single count. The chain carries TRBV6-1 and TRBJ1-2; the D is unclear. V dropped 2 bases and J dropped 8 bases, with 12 bases sitting between them. Germline CDR1 MNHNS, CDR2 SASEGT. The length of the CDR3 is 13 residues. The CDR3 DNA reads TGTGCCAGCAGTGAAAGACGGGTGGACGGCTACACCTTC. Protein product: CASSERRVDGYTF.

V usage is TRBV7-8 and J usage is TRBJ1-2; 7 nucleotides agree with TRBD1. Trimming cost V 1 base and J 4 bases; bases outside gene matches: 6. This CDR3 is built from 15 residues. CDR1 and CDR2 from the germline V gene are SGHVS and FQNEAQ. The chain's CDR3 is CASSLGQGGGYGYTF. CDR3 nucleotides: TGTGCCAGCAGCTTAGGGCAGGGGGGAGGCTATGGCTACACCTTC.

The chain links TRBV2 to TRBJ2-1; 7 nucleotides agree with TRBD2. CDR1 and CDR2 from the germline V gene are SNHLY and FYNNEI. The CDR3 is made up of 12 amino acids. With 6 bases clipped from V and 7 bases from J, the junction kept 3 bases outside the gene matches. CDR3 sequence (DNA): TGTGCCAGCAGGGAGCGGGGAAATGAGCAGTTCTTC. Residues: CASRERGNEQFF.

This chain joins TRBV2 and TRBJ1-5; 9 positions match TRBD1. Germline V gene sequence: CDR1 SNHLY, CDR2 FYNNEI. The CDR3 contains 15 residues. V shed 4 bases and J 4 bases; nucleotides not matched to a gene: 5. CDR3 protein: CASSGPGTGNQPQHF. CDR3 sequence (DNA): TGTGCCAGCAGTGGCCCCGGGACAGGGAATCAGCCCCAGCATTTT.

The gene calls are TRBV7-9 and TRBJ2-7, with D tentatively TRBD1 or TRBD2 (6 bases each). The ends were cut back, 5 bases at V and 2 bases at J, with 10 bases in the middle. The CDR3 contains 13 residues. From germline, CDR1 is SEHNR and CDR2 FQNEAQ (reference sequence). CDR3 region: CASSPGGTYEQYF. CDR3 nucleotides: TGTGCCAGCAGCCCCGGGGGCACCTACGAGCAGTACTTC. Combining the CDR3 with reference TRBV7-9 and TRBJ2-7 gives the whole variable domain DTGVSQNPRHKITKRGQNVTFRCDPISEHNRLYWYRQTLGQGPEFLTYFQNEAQLEKSRLLSDRFSAERPKGSFSTLEIQRTEQGDSAMYLCASSPGGTYEQYFGPGTRLTVT.

This clone has only one observation. The chain couples TRBV9 to TRBJ1-1; 9 nucleotides match TRBD1. Germline V lookup: CDR1 SGDLS, CDR2 YYNGEE. The ends lost 3 bases at V and 4 bases at J; junction bases unmatched: 7. The CDR3 runs to 15 residues. DNA of the CDR3: TGTGCCAGCAGCGCATGGACAGGGGAGGGCACTGAAGCTTTCTTT. Translated, it gives CASSAWTGEGTEAFF. The full variable domain, rest sourced from reference TRBV9 and TRBJ1-1, is DSGVTQTPKHLITATGQRVTLRCSPRSGDLSVYWYQQSLDQGLQFLIQYYNGEERAKGNILERFSAQQFPDLHSELNLSSLELGDSALYFCASSAWTGEGTEAFFGQGTRLTVV.

The chain links TRBV10-3 to TRBJ1-4; D might be TRBD1 (5 bases). Germline V CDR1 and CDR2: ENHRY, SYGVKD. CDR3 length: 14 amino acids. V lost 5 bases to trimming and J lost 7 bases, with 14 bases between them. CDR3 residues: CAISSSGNLEKLFF. DNA of the CDR3: TGTGCCATCAGTAGTTCAGGGAACCTTGAAAAACTGTTTTTT.

V and J are TRBV5-1 and TRBJ1-6; D is perhaps TRBD1 (6 bases). With 4 bases removed from V and 1 base from J, the gap between germline ends came to 12 bases. This CDR3 spans 16 amino acids. Germline V gene sequence: CDR1 SGHRS, CDR2 YFSETQ. As DNA, the CDR3 is TGCGCCAGCAGCCCCAGGGGTACTTCCTATAATTCACCCCTCCACTTT. Translation gives CASSPRGTSYNSPLHF.

In nucleotides, the CDR3 is TGTGCCAGCAGCCAGAGGGCGGGTAATGAAAAACTGTTTTTT. It translates to CASSQRAGNEKLFF. This chain links TRBV5-5 with TRBJ1-4, with D uncertain. Germline CDR1 SGHKS, CDR2 YYEKEE (reference sequence). Trimming removed 4 bases at V and 4 bases at J, with 11 bases between. This CDR3 region has 14 residues. The variable domain in full, with the rest retrieved from reference TRBV5-5 and TRBJ1-4, is DAGVTQSPTHLIKTRGQQVTLRCSPISGHKSVSWYQQVLGQGPQFIFQYYEKEERGRGNFPDRFSARQFPNYSSELNVNALLLGDSALYLCASSQRAGNEKLFFGSGTQLSVL.

The chain links TRBV3-1 (or the pseudogene TRBV3-2) to TRBJ2-1, with 15 bases lining up with TRBD2. This CDR3 contains 17 residues. Germline CDR1 is LGHDT and CDR2 is YNNKEL (reference sequence). Unmatched junction bases numbered 11, after V lost 6 bases and J lost 8 bases. The CDR3 protein is CASRWTSGGAGSHEQFF. The CDR3 nucleotides are TGTGCCAGCAGGTGGACTAGCGGGGGGGCAGGGTCCCATGAGCAGTTCTTC.

V and J are TRBV7-8 and TRBJ1-1, with D possibly TRBD1 on 5 matching bases. Germline V CDR1 and CDR2: SGHVS, FQNEAQ. The CDR3 runs 13 residues. V was pared by 3 bases and J by 10 bases, with 15 bases between. This CDR3 is CASSFAGQGTAFF. CDR3 in DNA: TGTGCCAGCAGCTTCGCGGGTCAGGGTACAGCTTTCTTT.

The chain carries TRBV5-8 and TRBJ2-5; D might be TRBD1 or TRBD2, each matching 6 bases. CDR3 length: 15 amino acids. The germline V gene has CDR1 SGHTS and CDR2 YDEGEE. Trimming left V 4 bases short and J 5 bases short, with 18 bases between. CDR3 region: CASSPLGGRRETQYF. The CDR3 region has the DNA TGTGCCAGCAGCCCATTGGGGGGCCGGAGGGAGACCCAGTACTTC.

The genes are TRBV5-8 and TRBJ1-5; 9 nucleotides agree with TRBD1. The CDR3 contains 17 residues. The V segment lost 3 bases and the J segment 5 bases; nucleotides outside the gene matches: 12. Germline V gene sequence: CDR1 SGHTS, CDR2 YDEGEE. This CDR3 is CASSSPRDRVLYQPQHF. DNA of the CDR3: TGTGCCAGCAGCTCCCCGCGGGACAGGGTACTTTATCAGCCCCAGCATTTT.

This clone was found a few times. The gene calls are TRBV5-1 and TRBJ1-1, with TRBD1 matching over 8 bases. The CDR3 is 14 residues long. The junction had 8 bases not matched to a gene; V was cut back by 4 bases and J by 6 bases. Germline lookup yields CDR1 SGHRS and CDR2 YFSETQ. In DNA, the CDR3 is TGCGCCAGCAGCCGGGCCGGGACAGGTTCTGAAGCTTTCTTT. As protein: CASSRAGTGSEAFF. Looking up the rest from reference TRBV5-1 and TRBJ1-1 gives the full variable domain: KAGVTQTPRYLIKTRGQQVTLSCSPISGHRSVSWYQQTPGQGLQFLFEYFSETQRNKGNFPGRFSGRQFSNSRSEMNVSTLELGDSALYLCASSRAGTGSEAFFGQGTRLTVV.

The V call is TRBV4-1, the J call TRBJ1-3; D remains unclear. CDR3 length equals 16 residues. The V gene's germline CDR1 is MGHRA and CDR2 YSYEKL. The germline V and J ends were trimmed by 4 bases and 2 bases, with 15 bases remaining between them. The chain's CDR3 is CASSPSDSTPGNTIYF. In DNA, the CDR3 is TGCGCCAGCAGCCCGAGCGATAGTACGCCTGGAAACACCATATATTTT.

The genes are TRBV5-1 and TRBJ2-2; 8 bases fit TRBD2. After removal of 9 bases from V and 2 bases from J, the junction contained 6 bases not matched to a gene. There are 14 residues in the CDR3. Per germline, CDR1 SGHRS and CDR2 YFSETQ. The CDR3 DNA follows: TGCGCCACCCGGGGGGGCCGTAACACCGGGGAGCTGTTTTTT. Protein product: CATRGGRNTGELFF. Full variable domain (rest looked up from reference TRBV5-1 and TRBJ2-2): KAGVTQTPRYLIKTRGQQVTLSCSPISGHRSVSWYQQTPGQGLQFLFEYFSETQRNKGNFPGRFSGRQFSNSRSEMNVSTLELGDSALYLCATRGGRNTGELFFGEGSRLTVL.

The genes are TRBV6-5 and TRBJ1-1; 8 bases are shared with TRBD1. Germline V gene lookup returns CDR1 MNHEY and CDR2 SVGAGI. Germline trimming cut 4 bases from V and 6 bases from J; bases unmatched to any gene: 13. The CDR3 totals 16 residues. The CDR3 here is CASSSGLGQGRAEAFF. In DNA, the CDR3 is TGTGCCAGCAGTTCAGGGTTAGGACAGGGAAGGGCTGAAGCTTTCTTT.